The following is a TCR beta chain sequence with its context. Antigen unknown. The sample is drawn from a study of persistence of HIV-infected CD4 T cells. Study-level results: TCR analyses could not target the rare provirus-carrying CMV-responding cells.

The libraries were made with immunoSEQ version 4 in survey mode. This table comes from immunoSEQ multiplex PCR, and its TCRdb copy is limited to in-frame clones, with some not included. This repertoire shows 64,000 or so clones, less than 85% found once; its top ten account for about 1.5%. The stimulus was an HIV-1 Gag 15-mer peptide pool, 0.8 to 1 ug/peptide/mL. Memory cells lacking CD40L and CD69 with high CD45RO were sorted. Germline-derived CDR1 and CDR2 are SNHLY and FYNNEI. The CDR3 runs to 14 residues. V dropped 8 bases and J dropped 0 bases, with 13 bases sitting between them. V gene TRBV2 combines with J gene TRBJ1-1; TRBD1 is a possible D gene (6 bases). The specimen comprised CD4+ T cells sorted from PBMCs after approximately 19-hour stimulation, sampled from a patient who received antiretroviral therapy. The receptor was derived from an adult man with HIV who was CMV-seropositive. The DNA of the CDR3 is TGTGCCAGCCTAAGAGGACAGATGAACACTGAAGCTTTCTTT. It encodes CASLRGQMNTEAFF.